Below are 19 T cell receptor beta chains sequenced from a single sample in a study of blood T cells in healthy people across ages. A sample-barcoded 5' primer and a J-beta primer mix were used in a second PCR of about 6 to 11 cycles. TCRdb passed the 5' RACE reads through MiXCR, listing each CDR3 protein once. The table includes just over 1 million distinct CDR3 sequences, under 45% detected once. The sample taken for sequencing was blood. The receptor source for this set is a woman aged 60-75 years in good health.

The rearrangement joins TRBV7-6 to TRBJ2-1; no clear D gene. The CDR3 extends over 13 amino acids. V was trimmed by 5 bases and J by 15 bases, leaving 20 bases between them. CDR1 and CDR2 from the germline V gene are SGHVS and FNYEAQ. CDR3 region: CASSVRVLTNRFF. CDR3 bases: TGTGCCAGCAGCGTAAGGGTACTCACCAACCGGTTCTTC.

There are a few counts of this clonotype. This chain joins TRBV9 and TRBJ2-7, with D uncertain. Per the germline V gene, CDR1 is SGDLS and CDR2 is YYNGEE. V was pared by 4 bases and J by 0 bases, with 11 bases between. This CDR3 has 14 residues. The CDR3 loop is CASSLGPNSYEQYF. CDR3 bases: TGTGCCAGCAGCCTAGGACCGAACTCCTACGAGCAGTACTTC.

This chain uses TRBV12-3 or TRBV12-4 with TRBJ2-4; D ambiguous. The J call may be in error: the DNA end matches TRBJ2-7 better. This CDR3 comprises 13 residues. The CDR3 here is CASSFAPLDEQYF. The DNA of the CDR3 is TGTGCCAGCAGTTTTGCCCCTCTGGACGAGCAGTACTTC.

The chain combines TRBV20-1 with TRBJ2-5; tentative D call: TRBD1 (6 bases). The germline V and J ends were trimmed by 6 bases and 5 bases, with 10 bases remaining between them. The CDR3 contains 11 residues. The germline V gene encodes CDR1 DFQATT and CDR2 SNEGSKA (reference sequence). CDR3 bases: TGCAGTGCCAAAACAGGGGAGACCCAGTACTTC. Translation gives CSAKTGETQYF.

The rearrangement joins TRBV18 to TRBJ2-1; D is perhaps TRBD1 or TRBD2 (6 bases each). The J call is uncertain, as TRBJ2-7 better fits the DNA end. Looked up from germline, CDR1 is KGHSH and CDR2 is LQKENI. The CDR3 has 17 amino acids. In DNA, the CDR3 is TGTGCCAGCTCACCAATACAACAGGGAGGTAACTACAATGAGCAGTACTTC. This codes for CASSPIQQGGNYNEQYF.

This clonotype was recorded once. The V and J genes are TRBV2 and TRBJ2-5, with TRBD2 matching over 12 bases. With 4 bases clipped from V and 11 bases from J, the junction kept 11 bases outside the gene matches. This CDR3 is 15 amino acids long. CDR1 is SNHLY and CDR2 is FYNNEI in the germline V gene. The CDR3 is CASSATSGSSWEQYF. CDR3 sequence (DNA): TGTGCCAGCAGTGCGACTAGCGGGAGTAGCTGGGAGCAGTACTTC.

The chain links TRBV29-1 to TRBJ2-7, with D perhaps TRBD2 (6 bases). V lost 1 base and J lost 0, with 10 bases in between. Germline V lookup: CDR1 SQVTM, CDR2 ANQGSEA. There are 14 residues in the CDR3. The chain's CDR3 is CSVEGPTSSYEQYF. In DNA, the CDR3 is TGCAGCGTTGAAGGCCCGACTAGCTCCTACGAGCAGTACTTC.

This clonotype was recorded many times. The CDR3 DNA follows: TGTGCCAGCAGCACCCTCCCGACGGTTAACACTGAAGCTTTCTTT. It is translated as CASSTLPTVNTEAFF. The rearrangement joins TRBV12-3 or TRBV12-4 to TRBJ1-1; D gene ambiguous. This CDR3 is built from 15 residues. V lost 6 bases and J 2 bases, leaving 16 bases between the germline ends.

The table lists this clonotype with a few counts. The J gene is TRBJ2-5, the V gene TRBV12-3 or TRBV12-4; the match to TRBD2 covers 9 bases. TRBJ2-7 explains the end of the DNA better; the J call may be wrong. The length of the CDR3 is 16 residues. The CDR3 region is CASSLSAGGYMNEQYF. The DNA for the CDR3 is TGTGCCAGCAGTTTAAGTGCGGGAGGGTATATGAACGAGCAGTACTTC.

This chain links TRBV4-2 with TRBJ2-5, with D maybe TRBD2 (5 bases). Germline V gene lookup returns CDR1 LGHNA and CDR2 YNFKEQ. Trimming shortened V by 0 bases and J by 10 bases, and 12 bases separated the two germline ends. The CDR3 sequence is 13 residues long. The CDR3 DNA is TGTGCCAGCAGCCAAGATATCCCTGAGGGCCAGTACTTC. Translated: CASSQDIPEGQYF.

V and J are TRBV27 and TRBJ2-1; D is possibly TRBD2 (7 bases). The CDR3 length is 14 residues. Germline V gives CDR1 MNHEY, CDR2 SMNVEV (reference sequence). With 3 bases removed from V and 9 bases from J, the gap between germline ends came to 15 bases. This CDR3 reads CASSLGGGAIEQFF. In nucleotides, the CDR3 is TGTGCCAGCAGTTTGGGAGGGGGGGCGATTGAGCAGTTCTTC.

The rearrangement joins TRBV28 to TRBJ1-6; 9 bases match TRBD1. With V trimmed by 6 bases and J by 8 bases, 5 bases remained unmatched. Per germline, CDR1 MDHEN and CDR2 SYDVKM. The CDR3 sequence is 14 residues long. This CDR3 reads CASRGGTGYSPLHF. Here the CDR3 DNA reads TGTGCCAGCAGGGGCGGGACAGGGTATTCACCCCTCCACTTT. Supplemented by reference TRBV28 and TRBJ1-6, the full variable domain reads DVKVTQSSRYLVKRTGEKVFLECVQDMDHENMFWYRQDPGLGLRLIYFSYDVKMKEKGDIPEGYSVSREKKERFSLILESASTNQTSMYLCASRGGTGYSPLHFGNGTRLTVT.

This clonotype has a handful of counts. V is TRBV28 and J is TRBJ2-1, with D possibly matching TRBD2 (5 bases). The CDR3 is 16 amino acids. Germline values: CDR1 MDHEN, CDR2 SYDVKM. V lost 8 bases to trimming and J lost 4 bases, with 21 bases between them. CDR3 nucleotide sequence: TGTGCCAGCCTTAGTATGAGGGCTGATATGTACAATGAGCAGTTCTTC. Translating it yields CASLSMRADMYNEQFF.

This clonotype has just one count. This chain joins TRBV5-4 and TRBJ1-3, with 11 bases identical to TRBD1. Germline CDR1 SGHNT, CDR2 YYREEE (reference sequence). J was trimmed by 8 bases and V by 4 bases; bases with no gene match: 2. The CDR3 totals 13 residues. In DNA form, the CDR3 reads TGTGCCAGCAGCGGGACAGGGGGATACACCATATATTTT. Its protein is CASSGTGGYTIYF.

This clonotype has ten or more counts. The gene calls are TRBV6-5 and TRBJ2-1, with 10 bases identical to TRBD2. The germline CDR1 and CDR2 sequences are MNHEY and SVGAGI. The CDR3 contains 15 residues. The trim removed 2 bases at V and 4 bases at J, leaving 2 bases unmatched. CDR3 sequence reads: CASSYGTSDYNEQFF. The DNA for the CDR3 is TGTGCCAGCAGTTACGGGACTAGCGATTACAATGAGCAGTTCTTC.

The chain joins TRBV12-3 or TRBV12-4 to TRBJ2-7; 8 bases align to TRBD1. After removal of 2 bases from V and 4 bases from J, the junction contained 7 bases not matched to a gene. The CDR3 is 15 residues long. The CDR3 loop reads CASSLYPGGEYEQYF. CDR3 nucleotide sequence: TGTGCCAGCAGTTTATATCCAGGGGGCGAGTACGAGCAGTACTTC.

The V gene is TRBV4-1, the J gene TRBJ2-1, with 11 bases fitting TRBD2. The CDR3 has 16 residues. Per germline, CDR1 MGHRA and CDR2 YSYEKL. Trimming at V came to 1 base and at J to 3 bases, leaving 2 bases not matched to a gene. CDR3 sequence (DNA): TGCGCCAGCAGCCAAGGGGGGACTAGCGGCTACAATGAGCAGTTCTTC. It codes for CASSQGGTSGYNEQFF.

V gene TRBV27 combines with J gene TRBJ2-3; perhaps TRBD1 as D (5 bases). Trimming cost V 1 base and J 4 bases, with 12 bases left between them. The germline gives CDR1 MNHEY, CDR2 SMNVEV (reference sequence). This CDR3 is 15 amino acids long. The CDR3 here is CASSLWGRAADTQYF. CDR3 DNA sequence: TGTGCCAGCAGTTTATGGGGCAGGGCAGCAGATACGCAGTATTTT.

The chain couples TRBV7-8 to TRBJ2-7, with TRBD1 matching 9 bases. Trimming took 4 bases from V and 3 from J; bases not matched to a gene: 7. Germline-derived CDR1 and CDR2 are SGHVS and FQNEAQ. The CDR3 length is 15 residues. The CDR3 DNA reads as TGTGCCAGCAGCTCAGGGGGACAGGGTGGCTACGAGCAGTACTTC. Translated, it gives CASSSGGQGGYEQYF.